Listed below are T cell receptor beta chains from one sample, sequenced in a study of CD8 T cells in Susac syndrome. Via MiXCR, TCRdb re-called the immunoSEQ multiplex PCR reads, giving one row per CDR3 protein. The sample holds 200,000 to 250,000 distinct CDR3 sequences, nearly 97% seen once. The material sequenced was CD4+ T cells from PBMCs. The receptors stem from a human donor with multiple sclerosis. Both conserved end residues are part of each CDR3. The D gene is left open where the match is weak. Where a row states a size, it is once, few, many or the class of an expanded clone; other rows omit it.

CDR3	DNA	D	V	J	size
CSVAGRGYEQYF	TGCAGCGTTGCGGGCAGGGGCTACGAGCAGTACTTC	-	TRBV29-1	TRBJ2-7	-
CSVETSADLYEQYF	TGCAGCGTTGAGACTAGCGCCGACCTCTACGAGCAGTACTTC	TRBD2	TRBV29-1	TRBJ2-7	-
CASSLGDTSSYEQYF	TGCGCCAGCAGCTTGGGGGACACATCCTCCTACGAGCAGTACTTC	-	TRBV5-1	TRBJ2-7	once
CASSFYRKYGYTF	TGTGCCAGCAGCTTTTACAGAAAATATGGCTACACCTTC	-	TRBV5-6	TRBJ1-2	-
CSARGWVEQFF	TGCAGTGCTAGGGGATGGGTTGAGCAGTTCTTC	-	TRBV20-1	TRBJ2-1	once
CASSTDNTGELFF	TGTGCCAGTAGTACGGACAACACCGGGGAGCTGTTTTTT	-	TRBV19	TRBJ2-2	-
CASSPLVADTQYF	TGCGCCAGCAGCCCGCTAGTGGCAGATACGCAGTATTTT	-	TRBV5-1	TRBJ2-3	-
CASSRYGAGELFF	TGTGCCAGCAGCCGGTACGGGGCCGGGGAGCTGTTTTTT	-	TRBV7-2	TRBJ2-2	-
CASSQAGTGIYEQYF	TGTGCCAGCAGCCAAGCCGGGACAGGGATCTACGAGCAGTACTTC	TRBD1	TRBV3-1	TRBJ2-7	once
CASSVRDDTGYGYTF	TGTGCCAGCAGCGTAAGGGACGACACTGGCTATGGCTACACCTTC	-	TRBV9	TRBJ1-2	-
CASSYFETQYF	TGTGCCAGCAGCTATTTCGAGACCCAGTACTTC	-	TRBV14	TRBJ2-5	-
CASGNYQTGEQYF	TGTGCTAGTGGCAATTACCAGACAGGGGAGCAGTACTTC	TRBD1	TRBV12-5	TRBJ2-7	-
CASTLGQGDTGELFF	TGTGCCAGTACCCTGGGACAGGGGGACACCGGGGAGCTGTTTTTT	TRBD1	TRBV19	TRBJ2-2	-
CAWKGEPFLLF	TGTGCCTGGAAAGGCGAACCTTTCCTATTGTTC	-	TRBV30	TRBJ2-7	-
CASSSGTSGSFTPMDEQFF	TGTGCCAGCAGCTCCGGGACTAGCGGGAGTTTCACCCCAATGGATGAGCAGTTCTTC	TRBD2	TRBV7-9	TRBJ2-1	-
CAWSVIMLGEQYF	TGTGCCTGGAGTGTAATAATGCTTGGCGAGCAGTACTTC	-	TRBV30	TRBJ2-7	-
CASSDGLSEQYF	TGTGCCAGCAGTGACGGACTGAGCGAGCAGTACTTC	-	TRBV25-1	TRBJ2-7	-
CSTDTGNTGELFF	TGCAGCACCGACACAGGGAACACCGGGGAGCTGTTTTTT	-	TRBV29-1	TRBJ2-2	-
CASSLGQDRQPQHF	TGTGCCAGCAGTTTAGGCCAGGATAGACAGCCCCAGCATTTT	-	TRBV12-3/TRBV12-4	TRBJ1-5	-
CSVLGGTEAFF	TGCAGCGTTCTTGGCGGGACTGAAGCTTTCTTT	-	TRBV29-1	TRBJ1-1	-
CASSGRTGLAKNIQYF	TGTGCCAGCAGTGGCCGGACAGGGCTTGCCAAAAACATTCAGTACTTC	TRBD1	TRBV6-1	TRBJ2-4	-
CASSEEGTSTDTQYF	TGTGCCAGCAGTGAAGAGGGTACGAGCACAGATACGCAGTATTTT	-	TRBV6-1	TRBJ2-3	-
CASSQGDKLHF	TGTGCCAGCAGCCAAGGTGACAAGCTCCACTTT	-	TRBV3-1	TRBJ1-6	-
CASSSSGRAPYEQYF	TGTGCCAGCAGCTCATCGGGCAGGGCACCATACGAGCAGTACTTC	-	TRBV13	TRBJ2-7	-
CSVEGQVENGYTF	TGCAGCGTTGAAGGACAAGTTGAGAATGGCTACACCTTC	-	TRBV29-1	TRBJ1-2	-
CASTEGQGNYGYTF	TGTGCCAGCACGGAAGGGCAGGGAAACTATGGCTACACCTTC	-	TRBV25-1	TRBJ1-2	-
CASSNGPGGNTGELFF	TGTGCCAGCAGCAACGGCCCAGGGGGCAACACCGGGGAGCTGTTTTTT	TRBD1	TRBV3-1	TRBJ2-2	-
CASSSGIQVGPQHF	TGTGCCAGCAGTTCGGGGATTCAAGTTGGGCCCCAGCATTTT	-	TRBV6-5	TRBJ1-5	-
CASSQEGALAGYYNEQFF	TGTGCCAGCAGCCAAGAAGGGGCACTAGCGGGATACTACAATGAGCAGTTCTTC	TRBD2	TRBV3-1	TRBJ2-1	-
CSVEARQRTGELFF	TGCAGCGTTGAAGCGAGACAGCGTACCGGGGAGCTGTTTTTT	-	TRBV29-1	TRBJ2-2	-
CSARSGGASSLYGYTF	TGCAGTGCTAGGTCGGGGGGCGCAAGTTCCCTCTATGGCTACACCTTC	-	TRBV20-1	TRBJ1-2	-
CSARVARSSYEQYF	TGCAGTGCTAGAGTAGCAAGGAGCTCCTACGAGCAGTACTTC	-	TRBV20-1	TRBJ2-7	-
CSVDQGPYGYTF	TGCAGCGTTGATCAGGGTCCTTATGGCTACACCTTC	-	TRBV29-1	TRBJ1-2	-
CASSEWGWETQYF	TGTGCCAGCAGTGAATGGGGTTGGGAGACCCAGTACTTC	-	TRBV25-1	TRBJ2-5	-
CASSLGPATNEKLFF	TGTGCCAGCAGCTTAGGGCCAGCAACTAATGAAAAACTGTTTTTT	-	TRBV7-9	TRBJ1-4	-
CATSDPGRTDTQYF	TGTGCCACCAGTGACCCCGGGAGAACAGATACGCAGTATTTT	-	TRBV24-1	TRBJ2-3	-
CASSDSGTSGDTQYF	TGTGCCAGCAGCGATTCCGGGACTAGCGGAGATACGCAGTATTTT	TRBD2	TRBV9	TRBJ2-3	-
CAWRHGRGTGELFF	TGTGCCTGGAGGCACGGCAGGGGCACCGGGGAGCTGTTTTTT	-	TRBV30	TRBJ2-2	-
CASASQDSYEQYF	TGCGCCAGCGCCTCACAGGACTCCTACGAGCAGTACTTC	-	TRBV10-2	TRBJ2-7	-
CSASEQPTGELFF	TGCAGTGCTAGCGAACAGCCGACCGGGGAGCTGTTTTTT	-	TRBV20-1	TRBJ2-2	-
CASSFGGSTDTQYF	TGTGCCAGCAGCTTCGGGGGTAGCACAGATACGCAGTATTTT	-	TRBV5-4	TRBJ2-3	few
CASREVLGRDEQYF	TGTGCCAGCAGAGAAGTTCTCGGTAGGGACGAGCAGTACTTC	-	TRBV27	TRBJ2-7	-
CASSWGRGNGYTF	TGTGCCAGCAGCTGGGGACGGGGAAATGGCTACACCTTC	-	TRBV5-6	TRBJ1-2	-
CASSSGDGNQPQHF	TGCGCCAGCTCGTCGGGGGATGGCAATCAGCCCCAGCATTTT	-	TRBV4-1	TRBJ1-5	-
CSAPQRGLGEAFF	TGCAGTGCACCCCAAAGGGGGTTGGGTGAAGCTTTCTTT	-	TRBV20-1	TRBJ1-1	-
CASSLVGGKSGANVLTF	TGTGCCAGCAGCTTGGTAGGGGGCAAATCTGGGGCCAACGTCCTGACTTTC	TRBD1	TRBV5-6	TRBJ2-6	-
CSARIGTTLLGEQYF	TGCAGTGCGAGGATCGGGACTACCCTCCTTGGGGAGCAGTACTTC	TRBD2	TRBV20-1	TRBJ2-7	-
CASSLDMGKTQYF	TGCGCCAGCAGCTTGGACATGGGGAAGACCCAGTACTTC	-	TRBV5-1	TRBJ2-5	once
CASGRIPGPTDTQYF	TGTGCTAGTGGCCGAATTCCCGGGCCCACAGATACGCAGTATTTT	-	TRBV12-5	TRBJ2-3	-
CASSPMDRPYNEQFF	TGCGCCAGCAGCCCGATGGACCGGCCTTACAATGAGCAGTTCTTC	-	TRBV5-1	TRBJ2-1	-
CASSPALGHNYGYTF	TGTGCCAGCAGTCCGGCCCTCGGACACAACTATGGCTACACCTTC	-	TRBV6-1	TRBJ1-2	-
CASSPLSGLQATYEQYF	TGTGCCAGCAGCCCACTCTCCGGCCTACAAGCTACCTACGAGCAGTACTTC	-	TRBV14	TRBJ2-7	once
CASSPTDPQFF	TGTGCCAGCTCACCAACCGACCCTCAGTTCTTC	-	TRBV18	TRBJ2-1	-